One T cell receptor beta chain is described in this entry. The data are from a study of blood T cell repertoires in COVID-19. Turning to the study itself: The origin of the acute and convalescent COVID-19 samples was the United States, Italy and Spain. T cells, B-cell-depleted T cells, or PBMCs supplied cDNA or gDNA.

Original processing methods: Amplification of reference gene primers provided the estimated nucleated cell counts. Assay: immunoSEQ multiplex PCR; the TCRdb copy retains only in-frame clones and omits some. V and J calls and clone size are those listed in that table; D and trimming were worked out from the DNA. The data contain approximately 210,000 clones, roughly 86% of them singletons. This CDR3 spans 17 amino acids. The V segment lost 4 bases and the J segment 5 bases; nucleotides outside the gene matches: 10. This receptor was identified in a woman in her fifties or sixties with active or convalescent COVID-19. The J gene is TRBJ2-5, the V gene TRBV23-1, with TRBD2 matching over 13 bases. TRBV23-1 is recorded as an ORF, its role being uncertain. Sequencing was carried out using peripheral blood. The CDR3 protein is CASSLLAGGPGLETQYF. The CDR3 DNA reads as TGCGCCAGCAGTCTACTAGCGGGAGGGCCGGGGCTGGAGACCCAGTACTTC.